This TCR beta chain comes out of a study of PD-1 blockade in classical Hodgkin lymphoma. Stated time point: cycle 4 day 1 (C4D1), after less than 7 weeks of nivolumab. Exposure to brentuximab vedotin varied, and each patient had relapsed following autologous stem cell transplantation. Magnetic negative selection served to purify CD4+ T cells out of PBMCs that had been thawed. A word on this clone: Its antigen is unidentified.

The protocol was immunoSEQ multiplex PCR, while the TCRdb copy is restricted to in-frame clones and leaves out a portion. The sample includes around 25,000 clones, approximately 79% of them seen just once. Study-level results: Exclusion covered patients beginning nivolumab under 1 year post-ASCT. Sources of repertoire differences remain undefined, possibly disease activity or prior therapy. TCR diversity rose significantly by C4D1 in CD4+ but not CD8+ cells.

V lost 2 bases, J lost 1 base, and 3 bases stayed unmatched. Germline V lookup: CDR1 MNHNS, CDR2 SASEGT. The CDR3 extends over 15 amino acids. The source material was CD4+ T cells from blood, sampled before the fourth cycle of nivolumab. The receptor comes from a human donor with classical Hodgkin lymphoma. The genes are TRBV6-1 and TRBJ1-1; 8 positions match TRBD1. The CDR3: CASSEPGQGNTEAFF. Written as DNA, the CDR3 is TGTGCCAGCAGTGAACCCGGACAGGGGAACACTGAAGCTTTCTTT.